A selection of T cell receptor beta chains follows, all from one sample in a study of blood T cell repertoires in COVID-19. The table came from immunoSEQ multiplex PCR; TCRdb's copy has only in-frame clones and leaves some out. The data show more than 150,000 clones, 80% seen once. Sequencing used PBMCs or T cells enriched from blood (not recorded which). The receptor source for this set is a man between 60 and 75 years old who had been exposed to COVID-19. Each CDR3 is given with its conserved first and last residue. Each record gives: clone size, CDR3 length, D gene, J gene, V gene, CDR3 DNA, CDR3 protein. A D gene is named only where the DNA matches it firmly. Expanded clones get a size class; other rows say once, few or many, or leave the size out.

once,14,TRBD1,TRBJ1-1,TRBV9,TGTGCCAGCAGCGCGGACAGGGGGGACACTGAAGCTTTCTTT,CASSADRGDTEAFF
-,16,-,TRBJ1-5,TRBV6-1,TGTGCCAGCAGTGAAAATCCAGCGGGCGGCAATCAGCCCCAGCATTTT,CASSENPAGGNQPQHF
-,18,-,TRBJ2-3,TRBV21-1,TGTGCCAGCAGCAAAGAGAGGACAGGGGCTGATCGCACAGATACGCAGTATTTT,CASSKERTGADRTDTQYF
-,15,TRBD1,TRBJ2-5,TRBV27,TGTGCCAGCAGTTTGGTATGGGACAGGGGAGAGACCCAGTACTTC,CASSLVWDRGETQYF
once,11,-,TRBJ2-5,TRBV11-3,TGTGCCAGCAGGTCACGGGGGACCCAGTACTTC,CASRSRGTQYF
-,15,TRBD2,TRBJ2-1,TRBV7-2,TGTGCCAGCAGCCCCCCGGGACTAGCGGTGAATGAGCAGTTCTTC,CASSPPGLAVNEQFF
-,16,TRBD1,TRBJ1-4,TRBV12-5,TGTGCTAGTGGGTGGGGACAGACCTCAACTAATGAAAAACTGTTTTTT,CASGWGQTSTNEKLFF
-,16,-,TRBJ2-1,TRBV5-1,TGCGCCAGCAGCTTGGCCCAGCGTACCTCCTACAATGAGCAGTTCTTC,CASSLAQRTSYNEQFF
-,17,-,TRBJ2-6,TRBV3-1/TRBV3-2,TGTGCCAGCACCCGAGATGGAGGGGGCGCAGGGGCCAACGTCCTGACTTTC,CASTRDGGGAGANVLTF
-,13,TRBD1,TRBJ2-7,TRBV19,TGTGCCAGTAACGGGGACAGCACCTACGAGCAGTACTTC,CASNGDSTYEQYF
-,19,TRBD2,TRBJ2-1,TRBV7-2,TGTGCCAGCAGCTTTCCCGGGACTAGCGGAGGGAGCTCCTACAATGAGCAGTTCTTC,CASSFPGTSGGSSYNEQFF
-,13,-,TRBJ1-5,TRBV30,TGTGCCTGGACAGAGGATAGCAATCAGCCCCAGCATTTT,CAWTEDSNQPQHF
few,15,TRBD1,TRBJ1-1,TRBV11-3,TGTGCCAGCAGCGAGAGGGGGACAGGGGGGTCTGAAGCTTTCTTT,CASSERGTGGSEAFF
-,15,TRBD2,TRBJ2-1,TRBV3-1/TRBV3-2,TGTGCCAGCAGCCCTGGACTAGCCGCCTACAATGAGCAGTTCTTC,CASSPGLAAYNEQFF
-,18,-,TRBJ2-3,TRBV7-6,TGTGCCAGCAGCTTAGTGGCCTCTAGTTACTCTAGCACAGATACGCAGTATTTT,CASSLVASSYSSTDTQYF
-,16,TRBD2,TRBJ2-7,TRBV2,TGTGCCAGCAGTGACGGGTGGCTAGCGGGTTCCTACGAGCAGTACTTC,CASSDGWLAGSYEQYF
-,15,TRBD1,TRBJ2-5,TRBV10-1,TGCGCCAGCAGTGACCCCGGACAGGGACAAGAGACCCAGTACTTC,CASSDPGQGQETQYF
once,15,TRBD1,TRBJ1-1,TRBV3-1/TRBV3-2,TGTGCCAGCAGCCCCCGCCGGACAGGGGGTCCTGAAGCTTTCTTT,CASSPRRTGGPEAFF
-,14,TRBD2,TRBJ2-1,TRBV11-2,TGTGCCAGCAGCTTAGCCTTAGCGGGATATGAGCAGTTCTTC,CASSLALAGYEQFF
once,13,-,TRBJ2-1,TRBV19,TGTGCCAGTAGTATCAGCGCGAACAATGAGCAGTTCTTC,CASSISANNEQFF
-,15,-,TRBJ2-1,TRBV6-6,TGTGCCAGCAGCTCCCCGGTACTAGCACGCGGTGAGCAGTTCTTC,CASSSPVLARGEQFF
-,13,TRBD2,TRBJ2-7,TRBV30,TGTGCCTGGAGTGCCACTAGCGTGGGAGAGCAGTACTTC,CAWSATSVGEQYF
once,14,-,TRBJ2-1,TRBV19,TGTGCCAGTAGTATAAATCGGGAATACAATGAGCAGTTCTTC,CASSINREYNEQFF
-,15,-,TRBJ2-3,TRBV7-2,TGTGCCAGCAGCTTAGGGACGGGAGTTGTGGACACGCAGTATTTT,CASSLGTGVVDTQYF
-,13,TRBD1,TRBJ2-6,TRBV12-3/TRBV12-4,TGTGCCAGCAGTTTAGCGGACAGGGAAGCCCTGACTTTC,CASSLADREALTF
few,16,TRBD1,TRBJ2-5,TRBV28,TGTGCCAGCAGCCCCCCCGGGACAGGGCTTCAAGAGACCCAGTACTTC,CASSPPGTGLQETQYF
-,14,-,TRBJ2-5,TRBV10-1,TGCGCCAGCAGTAGAACAGGGCCCCAAGAGACCCAGTACTTC,CASSRTGPQETQYF
-,15,-,TRBJ2-7,TRBV28,TGTGCCAGCAGTTTATCAGCCATTCGTGGGCGAGAGCAGTACTTC,CASSLSAIRGREQYF
-,13,TRBD1,TRBJ1-1,TRBV27,TGTGCCAGCCAGGACAGGGGAAGCACTGAAGCTTTCTTT,CASQDRGSTEAFF
-,18,TRBD2,TRBJ2-3,TRBV5-1,TGCGCCAGCAGCTTGTCGAGTCTGGCGGGAGGGCCGACAGATACGCAGTATTTT,CASSLSSLAGGPTDTQYF
-,14,-,TRBJ1-6,TRBV5-1,TGCGCCAGCCAAGAGGTCCTTAATAATTCACCCCTCCACTTT,CASQEVLNNSPLHF
-,14,-,TRBJ1-3,TRBV5-4,TGTGCCAGCAGCTCCCCGGGCTCTGGAAACACCATATATTTT,CASSSPGSGNTIYF
-,14,TRBD1,TRBJ2-1,TRBV6-4,TGTGCCAGCAGTAGAACAGGGGGCGGAGATGAGCAGTTCTTC,CASSRTGGGDEQFF
-,13,-,TRBJ1-2,TRBV5-4,TGTGCCAGCAGCTTGAGCGCGGGCTATGGCTACACCTTC,CASSLSAGYGYTF
-,14,-,TRBJ2-2,TRBV7-9,TGTGCCAGCAGCGAAGCTAGCGCGGGCGGGGAGCTGTTTTTT,CASSEASAGGELFF
-,16,-,TRBJ1-5,TRBV6-1,TGTGCCAGCAGTGAAAGCTGGAGAATTGGCAATCAGCCCCAGCATTTT,CASSESWRIGNQPQHF
once,17,TRBD1,TRBJ2-5,TRBV5-1,TGCGCCAGCAGCCCATATCGACGGGGACAGTCAAAAGAGACCCAGTACTTC,CASSPYRRGQSKETQYF
few,15,TRBD2,TRBJ2-7,TRBV19,TGTGCCAGTAGTACCCGACTAGCGGGAACGGACGAGCAGTACTTC,CASSTRLAGTDEQYF
-,15,-,TRBJ2-7,TRBV6-7,TGTGCCAGCAGTTACAGCGGGTATCACCCCTACGAGCAGTACTTC,CASSYSGYHPYEQYF
-,15,TRBD2,TRBJ2-5,TRBV27,TGTGCCAGCAGTTTCGGACGGGAGGGCTTTGAGACCCAGTACTTC,CASSFGREGFETQYF
-,10,-,TRBJ2-5,TRBV27,TGTGCCAGCCTCGGGGAGACCCAGTACTTC,CASLGETQYF
-,16,-,TRBJ2-1,TRBV6-2/TRBV6-3,TGTGCCAGCAGTTACTCGAAGTATAGCAGGAGCGGTGAGCAGTTCTTC,CASSYSKYSRSGEQFF